The clone carrying this T cell receptor beta chain was picked up a small number of times. The data originate from a study of blood T cell repertoires in COVID-19. Whole-study context: Material from acute and convalescent COVID-19 was sourced from the United States, Italy and Spain. The analysed material was cDNA or gDNA that came from T cells, B-cell-depleted T cells, or PBMCs.

Methods used by the authors: Counts of nucleated cells, estimated from reference gene primer amplification, were obtained. Some clones are missing from TCRdb's copy, which holds only in-frame ones; the method was immunoSEQ multiplex PCR. V, J and clone size are taken as reported in that table, and D and trimming were inferred from the DNA itself. The sample has around 300,000 clones, approximately 86% seen once. The CDR3 spans 15 residues. Trimming removed 1 base from V and 5 bases from J, with 14 bases in between. Germline CDR1 reads SGHDN; CDR2 reads FVKESK. This receptor was obtained from a man aged 18 to 30 with active or convalescent COVID-19. What was sequenced was peripheral blood. The chain joins TRBV14 to TRBJ1-2; TRBD1 is a possible D gene (5 bases). The DNA for the CDR3 is TGTGCCAGCAGCCAAGTTGGGACTACTGGATATGGCTACACCTTC. Protein product: CASSQVGTTGYGYTF.